Below, 10 T cell receptor beta chains from the same sample are listed, as sequenced in a study of CD8 T cells in Susac syndrome. An input of 0.5 to 1 ug of RNA was subjected to reverse transcription using random hexamers. TCRdb passed the immunoSEQ multiplex PCR reads through MiXCR, listing each CDR3 protein once. Altogether around 200,000 distinct CDR3 sequences are present, over 85% being singletons, with the ten largest covering approximately 0.094%. Source material: CD4+ T cells from PBMCs. The receptors originated from a human donor in good health.

This clonotype was recorded only once. This chain joins TRBV24-1 and TRBJ2-7; D unclear. V shed 0 bases and J shed 0 bases, with 8 bases lying between them. CDR3 length: 15 amino acids. Germline lookup yields CDR1 KGHDR and CDR2 SFDVKD. The CDR3 reads CATSDLGRVSYEQYF. CDR3 DNA: TGTGCCACCAGTGATTTGGGCAGAGTCTCCTACGAGCAGTACTTC.

The chain employs TRBV27 and TRBJ1-2, with a possible D match to TRBD1 (5 bases). The CDR3 totals 14 residues. The germline V gene encodes CDR1 MNHEY and CDR2 SMNVEV (reference sequence). Trimming shortened V by 4 bases and J by 4 bases, and 13 bases separated the two germline ends. The CDR3 DNA sequence: TGTGCCAGCAGTTCGTCCGAGACAGCCTATGGCTACACCTTC. This gives the protein CASSSSETAYGYTF.

The rearrangement joins TRBV20-1 to TRBJ2-3; 7 positions match TRBD2. V lost 8 bases to trimming and J lost 0 bases; unmatched junction nucleotides: 8. The CDR3 extends over 14 amino acids. In germline, CDR1 is DFQATT, CDR2 SNEGSKA (reference sequence). The CDR3 spells CSTGLVDSTDTQYF. Here the CDR3 DNA reads TGCAGTACCGGACTAGTCGATAGCACAGATACGCAGTATTTT.

The chain joins TRBV4-1 to TRBJ2-3; 10 bases line up with TRBD2. The CDR3 spans 17 residues. The germline gives CDR1 MGHRA, CDR2 YSYEKL. Losses at the gene ends were 3 bases for V and 2 bases for J; bases not matched to a gene: 8. This CDR3 reads CASSHSLAGVITDTQYF. The CDR3 coding sequence is TGCGCCAGCAGCCATAGCCTAGCGGGGGTGATCACAGATACGCAGTATTTT.

The gene calls are TRBV29-1 and TRBJ1-1, with D unresolved. V was clipped by 4 bases and J by 1 base, with 13 bases between them. The CDR3 length is 14 residues. Germline V gene lookup returns CDR1 SQVTM and CDR2 ANQGSEA. The CDR3 DNA reads as TGCAGCGTTGCCTTGCGGGTGGGGAACACTGAAGCTTTCTTT. It specifies CSVALRVGNTEAFF.

Only a few counts were recorded for this clonotype. The V gene is TRBV27, the J gene TRBJ2-3; D is ambiguous. CDR1 is MNHEY, CDR2 SMNVEV, per germline (reference sequence). This CDR3 comprises 14 residues. Trimming took 3 bases from V and 0 from J, leaving 7 bases between them. CDR3 DNA: TGTGCCAGCAGTTTTGGGCCTAGCACAGATACGCAGTATTTT. Amino acids: CASSFGPSTDTQYF.

The chain combines TRBV18 with TRBJ1-5; D remains unclear. CDR1 KGHSH and CDR2 LQKENI come from the germline V gene. V lost 6 bases to trimming and J lost 4 bases, with 13 bases between them. This CDR3 spans 14 amino acids. The CDR3 protein is CASSEDQFNQPQHF. The CDR3 DNA sequence: TGTGCCAGCTCCGAAGATCAGTTTAATCAGCCCCAGCATTTT.

The chain recombines TRBV28 with TRBJ2-7, with D perhaps TRBD1 (6 bases). This CDR3 comprises 16 residues. Germline V gene data show CDR1 as MDHEN and CDR2 as SYDVKM. V was trimmed by 4 bases and J by 6 bases, leaving 22 bases between them. The chain's CDR3 is CASSSPDGTYGSEQYV. In DNA form, the CDR3 reads TGTGCCAGCAGTTCCCCCGACGGGACATACGGGTCCGAGCAGTACGTC.

The chain recombines TRBV27 with TRBJ2-3; TRBD2 might be the D (5 bases). This CDR3 has 14 amino acids. V was pared by 8 bases and J by 5 bases, with 17 bases between. From germline, CDR1 is MNHEY and CDR2 SMNVEV (reference sequence). The CDR3 DNA is TGTGCCAGCCAAGACGGGAACGCTGGAGATACGCAGTATTTT. Residues: CASQDGNAGDTQYF.

The chain links TRBV5-1 to TRBJ1-6; D might be TRBD1 (5 bases). Germline CDR1 reads SGHRS; CDR2 reads YFSETQ. Trimming removed 0 bases at V and 9 bases at J, with 13 bases between. The CDR3 spans 15 residues. In DNA form, the CDR3 reads TGCGCCAGCAGCTTGGCTCCACTGGGGCGTTCACCCCTCCACTTT. It is translated as CASSLAPLGRSPLHF.